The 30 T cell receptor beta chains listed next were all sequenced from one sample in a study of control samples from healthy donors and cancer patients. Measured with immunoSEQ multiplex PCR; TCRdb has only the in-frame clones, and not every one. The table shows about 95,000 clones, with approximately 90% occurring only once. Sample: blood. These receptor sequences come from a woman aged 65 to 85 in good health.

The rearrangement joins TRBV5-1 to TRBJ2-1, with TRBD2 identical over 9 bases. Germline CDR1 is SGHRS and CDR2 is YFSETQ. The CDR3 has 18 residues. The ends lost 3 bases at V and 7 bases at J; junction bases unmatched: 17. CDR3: CASSWGPRGAGGSNEQFF. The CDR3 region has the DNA TGCGCCAGCAGCTGGGGCCCGAGGGGAGCGGGGGGATCGAATGAGCAGTTCTTC.

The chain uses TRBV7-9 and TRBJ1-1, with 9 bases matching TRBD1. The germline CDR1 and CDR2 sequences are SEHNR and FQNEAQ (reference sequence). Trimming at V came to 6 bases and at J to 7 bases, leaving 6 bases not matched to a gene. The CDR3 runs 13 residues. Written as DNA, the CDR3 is TGTGCCAGCAGAAACGGACAGGGGCTTGAAGCTTTCTTT. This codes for CASRNGQGLEAFF.

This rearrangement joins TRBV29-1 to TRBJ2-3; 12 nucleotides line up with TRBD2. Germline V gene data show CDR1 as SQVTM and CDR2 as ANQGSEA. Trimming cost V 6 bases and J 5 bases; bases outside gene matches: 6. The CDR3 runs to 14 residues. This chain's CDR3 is CSVSTSGSVDTQYF. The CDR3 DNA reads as TGCAGCGTCTCGACTAGCGGGAGTGTAGATACGCAGTATTTT.

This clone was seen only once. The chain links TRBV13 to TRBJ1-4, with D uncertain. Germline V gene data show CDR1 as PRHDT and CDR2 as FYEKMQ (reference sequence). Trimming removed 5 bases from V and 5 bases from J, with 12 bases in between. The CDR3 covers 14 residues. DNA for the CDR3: TGTGCCAGCAGCGAACGGACGGAAAATGAAAAACTGTTTTTT. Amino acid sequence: CASSERTENEKLFF.

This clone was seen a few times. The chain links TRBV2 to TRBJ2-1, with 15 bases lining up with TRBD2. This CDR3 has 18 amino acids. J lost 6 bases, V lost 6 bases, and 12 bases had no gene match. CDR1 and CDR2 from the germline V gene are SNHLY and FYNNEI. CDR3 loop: CASRPRLGGLAGGNEQFF. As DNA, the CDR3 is TGTGCCAGCAGGCCCAGACTCGGGGGACTAGCGGGAGGCAATGAGCAGTTCTTC.

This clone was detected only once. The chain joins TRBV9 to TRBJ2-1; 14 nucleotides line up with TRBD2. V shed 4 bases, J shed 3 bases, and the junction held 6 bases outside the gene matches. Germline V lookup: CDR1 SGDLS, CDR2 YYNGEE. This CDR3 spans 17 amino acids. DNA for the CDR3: TGTGCCAGCAGCCCTTGGACTAGCGGGAGGAACTACAATGAGCAGTTCTTC. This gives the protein CASSPWTSGRNYNEQFF.

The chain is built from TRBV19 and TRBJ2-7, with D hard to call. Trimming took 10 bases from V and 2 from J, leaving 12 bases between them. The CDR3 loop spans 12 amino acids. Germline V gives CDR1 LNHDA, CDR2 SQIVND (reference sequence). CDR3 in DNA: TGTGCCACACTCGGCGAGACCTACGAGCAGTACTTC. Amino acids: CATLGETYEQYF.

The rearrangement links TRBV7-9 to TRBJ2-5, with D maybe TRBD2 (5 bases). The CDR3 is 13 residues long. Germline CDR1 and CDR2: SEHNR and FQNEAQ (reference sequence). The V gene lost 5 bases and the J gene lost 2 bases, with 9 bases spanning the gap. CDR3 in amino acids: CASSRSGQETQYF. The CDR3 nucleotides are TGTGCCAGCAGCCGATCGGGGCAAGAGACCCAGTACTTC.

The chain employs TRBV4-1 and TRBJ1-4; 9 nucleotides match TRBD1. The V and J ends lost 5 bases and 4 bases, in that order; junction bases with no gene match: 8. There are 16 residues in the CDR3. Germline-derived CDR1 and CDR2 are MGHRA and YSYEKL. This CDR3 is CASSSTGGGLNEKLFF. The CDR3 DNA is TGCGCCAGCAGCTCAACAGGGGGCGGCCTTAATGAAAAACTGTTTTTT.

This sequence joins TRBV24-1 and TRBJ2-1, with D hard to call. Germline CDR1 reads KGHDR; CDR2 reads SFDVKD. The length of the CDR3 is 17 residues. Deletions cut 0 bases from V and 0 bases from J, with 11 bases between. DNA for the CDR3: TGTGCCACCAGTGATTTGGGATCGTTAGTCTCCTACAATGAGCAGTTCTTC. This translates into CATSDLGSLVSYNEQFF.

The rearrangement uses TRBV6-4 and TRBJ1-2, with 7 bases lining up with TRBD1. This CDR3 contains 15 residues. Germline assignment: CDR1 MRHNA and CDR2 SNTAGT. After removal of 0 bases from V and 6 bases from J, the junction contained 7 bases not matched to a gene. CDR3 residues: CASSDSGTATDGYTF. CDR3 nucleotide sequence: TGTGCCAGCAGTGACTCCGGGACAGCGACCGATGGCTACACCTTC.

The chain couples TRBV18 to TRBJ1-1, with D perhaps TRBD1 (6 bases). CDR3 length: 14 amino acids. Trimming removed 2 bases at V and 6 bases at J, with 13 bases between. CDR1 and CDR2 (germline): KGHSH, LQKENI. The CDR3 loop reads CASSPSNRDAEAFF. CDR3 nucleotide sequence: TGTGCCAGCTCACCATCTAACAGGGACGCTGAAGCTTTCTTT.

CDR3 residues: CASSLTSGGPQYEQYF. DNA of the CDR3: TGTGCCAGCAGCTTGACTAGCGGGGGTCCTCAATACGAGCAGTACTTC. The chain is built from TRBV7-3 and TRBJ2-7; TRBD2 matches at 12 bases. Trimming removed 3 bases from V and 4 bases from J; junction bases left unmatched: 7. The CDR3 extends over 16 amino acids. Germline assignment: CDR1 SGHTA and CDR2 FQGTGA.

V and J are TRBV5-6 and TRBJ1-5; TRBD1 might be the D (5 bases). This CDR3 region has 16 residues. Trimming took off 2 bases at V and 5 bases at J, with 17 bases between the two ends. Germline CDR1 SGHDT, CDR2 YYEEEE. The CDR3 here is CASSLWISQGDQPQHF. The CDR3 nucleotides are TGTGCCAGCAGCTTATGGATTAGCCAGGGAGATCAGCCCCAGCATTTT. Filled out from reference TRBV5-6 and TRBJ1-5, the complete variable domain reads DAGVTQSPTHLIKTRGQQVTLRCSPKSGHDTVSWYQQALGQGPQFIFQYYEEEERQRGNFPDRFSGHQFPNYSSELNVNALLLGDSALYLCASSLWISQGDQPQHFGDGTRLSIL.

The CDR3 is CASSLGTAMNTEAFF. The DNA for the CDR3 is TGCGCCAGCAGCTTGGGTACAGCGATGAACACTGAAGCTTTCTTT. The J gene is TRBJ1-1, the V gene TRBV5-1; D ambiguous. Per germline, CDR1 SGHRS and CDR2 YFSETQ. The CDR3 is made up of 15 amino acids. Between the trimmed V and J ends, which lost 0 bases and 0 bases, there was a span of 9 bases.

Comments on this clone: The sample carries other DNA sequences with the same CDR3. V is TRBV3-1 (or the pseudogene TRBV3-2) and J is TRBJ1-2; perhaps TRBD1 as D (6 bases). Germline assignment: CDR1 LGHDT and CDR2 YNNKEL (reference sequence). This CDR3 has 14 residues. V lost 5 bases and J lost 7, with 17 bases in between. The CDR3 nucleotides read TGTGCCAGCAGCTCTGTCCAGGGGCGGGGTGGCTACACCTTC. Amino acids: CASSSVQGRGGYTF.

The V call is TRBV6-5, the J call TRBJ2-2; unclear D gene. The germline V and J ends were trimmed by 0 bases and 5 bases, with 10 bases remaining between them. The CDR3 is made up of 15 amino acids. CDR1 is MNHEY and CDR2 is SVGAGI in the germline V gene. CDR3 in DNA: TGTGCCAGCAGTTACTCGATGTACAATACCGGGGAGCTGTTTTTT. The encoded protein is CASSYSMYNTGELFF.

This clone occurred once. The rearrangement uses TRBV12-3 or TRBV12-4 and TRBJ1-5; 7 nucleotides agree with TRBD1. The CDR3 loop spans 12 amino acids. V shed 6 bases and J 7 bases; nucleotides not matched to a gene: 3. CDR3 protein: CASSTQGQPQHF. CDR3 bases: TGTGCCAGCAGCACACAGGGGCAGCCCCAGCATTTT.

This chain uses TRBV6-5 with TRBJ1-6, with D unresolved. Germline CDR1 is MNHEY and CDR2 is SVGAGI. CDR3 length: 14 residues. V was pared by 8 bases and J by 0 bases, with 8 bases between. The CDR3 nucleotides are TGTGCCAGCGGAGGGAGCTCCTATAATTCACCCCTCCACTTT. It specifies CASGGSSYNSPLHF.

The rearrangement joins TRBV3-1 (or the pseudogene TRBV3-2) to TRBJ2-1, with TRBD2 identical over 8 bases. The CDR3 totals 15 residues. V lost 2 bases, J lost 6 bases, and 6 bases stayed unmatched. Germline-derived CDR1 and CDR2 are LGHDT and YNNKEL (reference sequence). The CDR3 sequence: CASSQQAGVSNEQFF. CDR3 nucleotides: TGTGCCAGCAGCCAACAAGCGGGGGTTAGCAATGAGCAGTTCTTC.

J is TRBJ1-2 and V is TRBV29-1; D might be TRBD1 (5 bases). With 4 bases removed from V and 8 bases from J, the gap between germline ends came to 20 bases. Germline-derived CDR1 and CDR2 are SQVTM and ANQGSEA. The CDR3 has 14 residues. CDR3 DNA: TGCAGCGTTGTCCGGACAAACTATAGAGACGGCTACACCTTC. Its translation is CSVVRTNYRDGYTF.

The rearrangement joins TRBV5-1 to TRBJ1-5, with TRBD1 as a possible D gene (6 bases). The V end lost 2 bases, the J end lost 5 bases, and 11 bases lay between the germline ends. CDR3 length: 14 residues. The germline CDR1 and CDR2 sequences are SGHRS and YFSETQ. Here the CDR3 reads CASSLQGPDQPQHF. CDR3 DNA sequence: TGCGCCAGCAGCTTACAGGGACCCGATCAGCCCCAGCATTTT.

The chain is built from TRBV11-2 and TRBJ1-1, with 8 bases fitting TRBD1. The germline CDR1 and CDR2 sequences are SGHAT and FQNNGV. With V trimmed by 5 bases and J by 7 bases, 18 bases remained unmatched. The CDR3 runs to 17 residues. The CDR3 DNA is TGTGCCAGCAGCCCCAGGGGCTTAATTTCAGGGGGCTTTGAAGCTTTCTTT. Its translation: CASSPRGLISGGFEAFF.

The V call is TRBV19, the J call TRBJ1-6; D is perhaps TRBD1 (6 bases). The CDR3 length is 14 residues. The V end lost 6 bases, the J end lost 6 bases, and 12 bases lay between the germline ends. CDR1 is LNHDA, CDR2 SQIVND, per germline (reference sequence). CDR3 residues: CASRHRDINSPLHF. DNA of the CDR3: TGTGCCAGTAGGCACAGGGATATTAATTCACCCCTCCACTTT.

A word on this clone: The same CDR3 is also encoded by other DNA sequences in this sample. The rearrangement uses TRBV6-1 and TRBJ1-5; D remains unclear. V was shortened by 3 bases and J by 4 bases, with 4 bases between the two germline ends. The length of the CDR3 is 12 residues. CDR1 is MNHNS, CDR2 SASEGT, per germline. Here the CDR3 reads CASSEGNQPQHF. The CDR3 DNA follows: TGTGCCAGCAGTGAGGGAAATCAGCCCCAGCATTTT.

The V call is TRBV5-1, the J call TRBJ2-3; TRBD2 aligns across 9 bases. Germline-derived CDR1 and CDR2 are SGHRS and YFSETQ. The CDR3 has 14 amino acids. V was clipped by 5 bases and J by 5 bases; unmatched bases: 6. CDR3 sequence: CASRIAGVRDTQYF. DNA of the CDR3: TGCGCCAGCAGGATAGCGGGAGTGAGAGATACGCAGTATTTT.

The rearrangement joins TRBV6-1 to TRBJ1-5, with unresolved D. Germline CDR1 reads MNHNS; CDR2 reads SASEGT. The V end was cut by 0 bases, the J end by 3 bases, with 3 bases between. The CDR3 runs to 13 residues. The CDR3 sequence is CASSEANNQPQHF. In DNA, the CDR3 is TGTGCCAGCAGTGAAGCCAACAATCAGCCCCAGCATTTT.

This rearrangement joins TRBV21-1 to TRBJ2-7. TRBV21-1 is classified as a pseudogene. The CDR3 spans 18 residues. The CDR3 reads CASSPRGAGQATSYEQYF. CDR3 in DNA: TGTGCCAGCAGCCCCCGGGGGGCTGGACAGGCGACCTCCTACGAGCAGTACTTC.

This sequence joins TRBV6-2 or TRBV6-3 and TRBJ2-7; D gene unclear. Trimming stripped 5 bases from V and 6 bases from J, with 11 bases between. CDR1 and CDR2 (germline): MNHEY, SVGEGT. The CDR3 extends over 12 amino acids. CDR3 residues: CASSHGHPEQYF. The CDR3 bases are TGTGCCAGCAGTCATGGGCACCCCGAGCAGTACTTC.

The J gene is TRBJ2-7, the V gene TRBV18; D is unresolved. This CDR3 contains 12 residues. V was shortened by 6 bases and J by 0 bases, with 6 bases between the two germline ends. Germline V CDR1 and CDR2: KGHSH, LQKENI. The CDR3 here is CASSPSSYEQYF. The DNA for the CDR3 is TGTGCCAGCTCCCCCAGCTCCTACGAGCAGTACTTC.